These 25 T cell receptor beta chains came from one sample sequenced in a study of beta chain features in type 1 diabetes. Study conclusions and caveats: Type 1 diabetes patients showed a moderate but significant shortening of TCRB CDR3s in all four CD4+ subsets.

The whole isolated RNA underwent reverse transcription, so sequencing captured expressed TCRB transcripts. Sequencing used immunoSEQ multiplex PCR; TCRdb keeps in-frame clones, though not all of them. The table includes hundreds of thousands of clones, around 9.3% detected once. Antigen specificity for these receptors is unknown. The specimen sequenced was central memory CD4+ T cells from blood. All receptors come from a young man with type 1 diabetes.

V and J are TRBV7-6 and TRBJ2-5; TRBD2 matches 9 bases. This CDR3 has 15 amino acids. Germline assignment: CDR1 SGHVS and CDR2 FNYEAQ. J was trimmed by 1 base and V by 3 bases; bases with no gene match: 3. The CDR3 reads CASSLAGGIQETQYF. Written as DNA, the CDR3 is TGTGCCAGCAGCTTGGCGGGGGGGATCCAAGAGACCCAGTACTTC.

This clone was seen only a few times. The CDR3 DNA reads TGTGCCAGCAGTACTACTTTCCGGGGCGGCTACACCTTC. Translating it yields CASSTTFRGGYTF. The rearrangement joins TRBV27 to TRBJ1-2; perhaps TRBD1 as D (5 bases). CDR3 length: 13 residues. Trimming pared 5 bases from V and 8 bases from J, leaving 15 bases between. The germline CDR1 and CDR2 sequences are MNHEY and SMNVEV (reference sequence).

The CDR3 nucleotides read TGTGCCAGTAGCTGGCCTAGCGGGCCCTCCGGTCCGCAGTATTTT. This gives the protein CASSWPSGPSGPQYF. The chain employs TRBV19 and TRBJ2-3; 8 bases align to TRBD2. CDR3 length equals 15 residues. Germline lookup yields CDR1 LNHDA and CDR2 SQIVND (reference sequence). V lost 6 bases and J lost 10; bases outside the gene matches: 15.

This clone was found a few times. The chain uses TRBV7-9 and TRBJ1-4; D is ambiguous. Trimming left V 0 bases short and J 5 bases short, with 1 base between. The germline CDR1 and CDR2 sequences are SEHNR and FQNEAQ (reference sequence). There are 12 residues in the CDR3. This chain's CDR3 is CASSLANEKLFF. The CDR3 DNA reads TGTGCCAGCAGCTTAGCGAATGAAAAACTGTTTTTT.

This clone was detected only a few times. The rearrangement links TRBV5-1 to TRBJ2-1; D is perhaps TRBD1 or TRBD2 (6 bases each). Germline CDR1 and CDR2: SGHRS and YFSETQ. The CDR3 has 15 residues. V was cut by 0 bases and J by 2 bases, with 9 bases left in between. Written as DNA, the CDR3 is TGCGCCAGCAGCTTGGAGGGGGGCCCCTACAATGAGCAGTTCTTC. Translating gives CASSLEGGPYNEQFF.

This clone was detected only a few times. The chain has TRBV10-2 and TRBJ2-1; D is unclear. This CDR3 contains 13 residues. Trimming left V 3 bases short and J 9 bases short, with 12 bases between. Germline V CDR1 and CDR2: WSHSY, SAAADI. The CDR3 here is CASSDFGHGEQFF. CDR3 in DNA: TGCGCCAGCAGTGACTTTGGTCATGGTGAGCAGTTCTTC.

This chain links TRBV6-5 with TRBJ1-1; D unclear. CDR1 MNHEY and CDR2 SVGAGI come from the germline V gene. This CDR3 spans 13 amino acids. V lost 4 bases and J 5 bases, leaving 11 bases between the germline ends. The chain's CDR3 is CASSSGEGTEAFF. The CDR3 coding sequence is TGTGCCAGCAGTTCCGGTGAGGGTACTGAAGCTTTCTTT.

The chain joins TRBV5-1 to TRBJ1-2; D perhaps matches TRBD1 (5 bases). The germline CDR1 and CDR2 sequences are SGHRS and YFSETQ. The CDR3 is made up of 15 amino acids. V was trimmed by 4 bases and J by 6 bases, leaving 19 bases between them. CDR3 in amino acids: CASSAYQGSGHGYTF. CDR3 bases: TGCGCCAGCAGCGCATACCAGGGTTCGGGGCATGGCTACACCTTC.

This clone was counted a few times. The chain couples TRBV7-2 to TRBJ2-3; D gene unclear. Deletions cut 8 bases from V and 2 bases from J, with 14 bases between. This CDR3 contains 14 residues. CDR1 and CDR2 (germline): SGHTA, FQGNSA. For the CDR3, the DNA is TGTGCCAGCTCTCCAGCAGCCGTCACAGATACGCAGTATTTT. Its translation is CASSPAAVTDTQYF.

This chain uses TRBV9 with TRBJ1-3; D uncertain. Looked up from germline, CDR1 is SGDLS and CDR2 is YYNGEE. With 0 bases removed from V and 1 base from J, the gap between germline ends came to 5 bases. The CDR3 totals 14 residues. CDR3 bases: TGTGCCAGCAGCGTAGATCTTTCTGGAAACACCATATATTTT. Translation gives CASSVDLSGNTIYF.

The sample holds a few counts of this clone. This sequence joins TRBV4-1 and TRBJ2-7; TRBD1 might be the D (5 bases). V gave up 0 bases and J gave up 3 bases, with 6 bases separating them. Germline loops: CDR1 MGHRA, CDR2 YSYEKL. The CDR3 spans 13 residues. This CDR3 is CASSQDQGYEQYF. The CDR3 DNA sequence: TGCGCCAGCAGCCAAGATCAGGGCTACGAGCAGTACTTC.

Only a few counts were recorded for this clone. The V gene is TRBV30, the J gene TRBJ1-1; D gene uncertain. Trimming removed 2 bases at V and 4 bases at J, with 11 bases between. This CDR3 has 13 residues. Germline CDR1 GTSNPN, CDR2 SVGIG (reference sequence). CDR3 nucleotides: TGTGCCTGGAGTCCGCGGCTCGGCACTGAAGCTTTCTTT. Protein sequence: CAWSPRLGTEAFF.

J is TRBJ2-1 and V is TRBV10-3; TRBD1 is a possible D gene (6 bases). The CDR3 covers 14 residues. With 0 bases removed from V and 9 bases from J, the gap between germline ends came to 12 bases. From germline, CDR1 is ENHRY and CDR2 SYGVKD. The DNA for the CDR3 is TGTGCCATCAGTGAGTCCCAGGGGACCGTTGAGCAGTTCTTC. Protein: CAISESQGTVEQFF.

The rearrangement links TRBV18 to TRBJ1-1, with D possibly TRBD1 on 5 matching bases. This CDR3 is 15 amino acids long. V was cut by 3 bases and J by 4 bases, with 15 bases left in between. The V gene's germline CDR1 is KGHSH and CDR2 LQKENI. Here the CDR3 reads CASSPTGSLGTEAFF. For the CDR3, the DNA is TGTGCCAGCTCACCTACAGGATCCCTGGGCACTGAAGCTTTCTTT.

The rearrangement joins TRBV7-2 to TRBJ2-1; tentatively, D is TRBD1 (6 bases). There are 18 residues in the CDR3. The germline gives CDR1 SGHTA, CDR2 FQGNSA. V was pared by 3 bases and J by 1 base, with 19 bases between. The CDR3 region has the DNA TGTGCCAGCAGCTTCCGAGCAGGGGCCTCATTTTCCTACAATGAGCAGTTCTTC. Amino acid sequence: CASSFRAGASFSYNEQFF.

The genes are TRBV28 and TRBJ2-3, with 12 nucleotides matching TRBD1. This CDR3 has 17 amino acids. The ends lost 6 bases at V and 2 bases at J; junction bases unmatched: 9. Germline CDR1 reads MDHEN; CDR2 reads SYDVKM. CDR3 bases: TGTGCCAGCAGGTTGCTACCGGGACAGGGGGCCACAGATACGCAGTATTTT. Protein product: CASRLLPGQGATDTQYF. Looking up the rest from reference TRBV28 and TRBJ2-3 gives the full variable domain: DVKVTQSSRYLVKRTGEKVFLECVQDMDHENMFWYRQDPGLGLRLIYFSYDVKMKEKGDIPEGYSVSREKKERFSLILESASTNQTSMYLCASRLLPGQGATDTQYFGPGTRLTVL.

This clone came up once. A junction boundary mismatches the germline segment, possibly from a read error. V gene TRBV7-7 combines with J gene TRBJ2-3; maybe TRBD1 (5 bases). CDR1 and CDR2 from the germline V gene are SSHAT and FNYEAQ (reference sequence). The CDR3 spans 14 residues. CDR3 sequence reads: CASSSDSSTDTQYF. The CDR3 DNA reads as TGTGCTAGCAGTTCTGACAGTTCCACAGATACGCAGTATTTT.

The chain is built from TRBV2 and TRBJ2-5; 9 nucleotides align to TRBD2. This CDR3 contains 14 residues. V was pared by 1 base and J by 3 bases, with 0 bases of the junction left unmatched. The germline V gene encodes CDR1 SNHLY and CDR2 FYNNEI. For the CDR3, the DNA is TGTGCCAGCAGTGAAGGACTAGCGGAAGAGACCCAGTACTTC. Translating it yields CASSEGLAEETQYF.

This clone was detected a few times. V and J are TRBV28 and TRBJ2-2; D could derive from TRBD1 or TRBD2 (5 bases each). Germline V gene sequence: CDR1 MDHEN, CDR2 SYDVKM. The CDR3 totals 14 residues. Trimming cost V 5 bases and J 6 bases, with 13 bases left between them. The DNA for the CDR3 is TGTGCCAGCAGTCCTACCGGGGACGCCGGGGAGCTGTTTTTT. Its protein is CASSPTGDAGELFF.

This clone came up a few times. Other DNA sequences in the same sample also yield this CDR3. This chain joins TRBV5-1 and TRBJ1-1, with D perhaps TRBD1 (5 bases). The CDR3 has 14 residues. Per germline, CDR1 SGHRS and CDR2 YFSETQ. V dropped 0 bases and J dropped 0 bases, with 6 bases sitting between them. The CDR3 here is CASSLEGMNTEAFF. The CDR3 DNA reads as TGCGCCAGCAGCTTGGAGGGGATGAACACTGAAGCTTTCTTT. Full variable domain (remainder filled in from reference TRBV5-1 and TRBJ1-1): KAGVTQTPRYLIKTRGQQVTLSCSPISGHRSVSWYQQTPGQGLQFLFEYFSETQRNKGNFPGRFSGRQFSNSRSEMNVSTLELGDSALYLCASSLEGMNTEAFFGQGTRLTVV.

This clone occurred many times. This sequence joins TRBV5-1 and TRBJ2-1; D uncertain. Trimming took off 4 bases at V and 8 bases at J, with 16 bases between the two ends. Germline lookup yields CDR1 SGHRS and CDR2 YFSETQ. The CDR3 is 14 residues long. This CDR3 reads CASSDTQLGHEQFF. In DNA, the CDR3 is TGCGCCAGCAGCGACACTCAGCTAGGTCATGAGCAGTTCTTC. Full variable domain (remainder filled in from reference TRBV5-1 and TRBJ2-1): KAGVTQTPRYLIKTRGQQVTLSCSPISGHRSVSWYQQTPGQGLQFLFEYFSETQRNKGNFPGRFSGRQFSNSRSEMNVSTLELGDSALYLCASSDTQLGHEQFFGPGTRLTVL.

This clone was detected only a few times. The DNA of the CDR3 is TGTGCCAGCAACCGGGTCAGGGAGACCCAGTACTTC. Protein: CASNRVRETQYF. V gene TRBV5-6 combines with J gene TRBJ2-5, with no clear D. The CDR3 runs 12 residues. Between the trimmed V and J ends, which lost 6 bases and 5 bases, there was a span of 11 bases. CDR1 SGHDT and CDR2 YYEEEE come from the germline V gene.

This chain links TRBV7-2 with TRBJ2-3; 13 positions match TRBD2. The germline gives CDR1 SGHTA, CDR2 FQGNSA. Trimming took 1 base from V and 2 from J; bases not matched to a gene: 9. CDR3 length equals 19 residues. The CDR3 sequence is CASSLGLAGGQSITDTQYF. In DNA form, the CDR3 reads TGTGCCAGCAGCTTAGGACTAGCGGGGGGACAAAGTATCACAGATACGCAGTATTTT. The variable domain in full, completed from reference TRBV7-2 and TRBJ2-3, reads GAGVSQSPSNKVTEKGKDVELRCDPISGHTALYWYRQSLGQGLEFLIYFQGNSAPDKSGLPSDRFSAERTGGSVSTLTIQRTQQEDSAVYLCASSLGLAGGQSITDTQYFGPGTRLTVL.

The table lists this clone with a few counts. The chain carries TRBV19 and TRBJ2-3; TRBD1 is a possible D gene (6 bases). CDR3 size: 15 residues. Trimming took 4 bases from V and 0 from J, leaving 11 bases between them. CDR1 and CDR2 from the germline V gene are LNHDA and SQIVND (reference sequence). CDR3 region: CASSKYRVSTDTQYF. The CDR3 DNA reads TGTGCCAGTAGTAAATACAGGGTTAGCACAGATACGCAGTATTTT.

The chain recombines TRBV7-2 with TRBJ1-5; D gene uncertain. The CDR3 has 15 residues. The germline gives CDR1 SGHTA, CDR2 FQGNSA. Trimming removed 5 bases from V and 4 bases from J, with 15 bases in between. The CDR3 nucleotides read TGTGCCAGCAGCCCCAGCTATGGCTCTAATCAGCCCCAGCATTTT. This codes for CASSPSYGSNQPQHF.